The rows below give T cell receptor beta chains drawn from one sample of a study of T cell responses to AZD1222 COVID-19 vaccine. Sequencing used immunoSEQ multiplex PCR; TCRdb keeps in-frame clones, though not all of them. The table includes around 80,000 clones, approximately 91% detected once. The source material was peripheral blood, sampled on day 0 of AZD1222 vaccination. Every receptor here comes from an adult in good health. CDR3s include the opening cysteine and the closing phenylalanine or tryptophan. D genes are given only for firm matches. Clone size appears in some rows only: once, few, many, or a class for an expanded clone.

D gene	V gene	clone size	J gene	CDR3 DNA	CDR3 protein
NA	TRBV4-1	NA	TRBJ2-7	TGCGCCAGCAGCCAAAGGGAAGCCTACGAGCAGTACTTC	CASSQREAYEQYF
NA	TRBV29-1	NA	TRBJ1-3	TGCAGCGTTTCGGGAGGATCTGGAAACACCATATATTTT	CSVSGGSGNTIYF
NA	TRBV4-1	NA	TRBJ2-4	TGCGCCAGCAGCCAGGCTGGCGGAGGGGTTGTAAACATTCAGTACTTC	CASSQAGGGVVNIQYF
NA	TRBV6-5	NA	TRBJ2-3	TGTGCCAGCCATCGGGTTCCCACAGATACGCAGTATTTT	CASHRVPTDTQYF
NA	TRBV6-6	NA	TRBJ1-2	TGTGCCAGCTCAATCCGGGACGGAGGGACCTACACCTTC	CASSIRDGGTYTF
TRBD1	TRBV4-3	NA	TRBJ1-2	TGCGCCAGCAGCCAGGTCGGACAGGGCATCATCTATGGCTACACCTTC	CASSQVGQGIIYGYTF
NA	TRBV20-1	NA	TRBJ1-1	TGCAGTGCCATGACGACTGTTGAAGCTTTCTTT	CSAMTTVEAFF
NA	TRBV9	NA	TRBJ2-5	TGTGCCAGCAGCGTCGGCCCTGGACAGAAACAGACCCAGTACTTC	CASSVGPGQKQTQYF
TRBD1	TRBV19	NA	TRBJ2-2	TGTGCCTCAGCCCAGAGGGGACAGGCGCCGAACACCGGGGAGCTGTTTTTT	CASAQRGQAPNTGELFF
TRBD2	TRBV9	NA	TRBJ2-5	TGTGCCAGCAGCGTAGGGGGACTAACGGGGGAGACCCAGTACTTC	CASSVGGLTGETQYF
NA	TRBV19	NA	TRBJ1-5	TGTGCCAGTAGTATAGAGCCGGCACCTCCTAGCAATCAGCCCCAGCATTTT	CASSIEPAPPSNQPQHF
NA	TRBV19	once	TRBJ1-4	TGTGCCAGTAGTATAGAGGCGTTACCGGGAAAACTGTTTTTT	CASSIEALPGKLFF
TRBD1	TRBV5-4	NA	TRBJ1-6	TGTGCCAGCAGCTACAGGGGGGGTAATTCACCCCTCCACTTT	CASSYRGGNSPLHF
NA	TRBV30	NA	TRBJ2-6	TGTGCCTGGGACAGGGCCAACGTCCTGACTTTC	CAWDRANVLTF
NA	TRBV19	NA	TRBJ1-5	TGTGCCAGTAGTACCCACGACAGAAATAGCAATCAGCCCCAGCATTTT	CASSTHDRNSNQPQHF